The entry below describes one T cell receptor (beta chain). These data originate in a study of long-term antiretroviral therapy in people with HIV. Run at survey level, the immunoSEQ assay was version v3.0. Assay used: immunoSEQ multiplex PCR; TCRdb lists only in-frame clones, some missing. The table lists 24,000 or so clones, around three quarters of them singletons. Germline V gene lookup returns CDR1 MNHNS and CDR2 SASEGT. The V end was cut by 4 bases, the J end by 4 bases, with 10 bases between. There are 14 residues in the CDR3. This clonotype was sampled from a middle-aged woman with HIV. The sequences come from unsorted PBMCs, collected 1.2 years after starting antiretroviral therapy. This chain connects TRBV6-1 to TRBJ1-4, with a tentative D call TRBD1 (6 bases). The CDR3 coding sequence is TGTGCCAGCAGTGCAACAGGGAGTAATGAAAAACTGTTTTTT. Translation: CASSATGSNEKLFF.